Below are 30 T cell receptor beta chains sequenced from a single sample in a study of spatial heterogeneity in lung cancer. TCRdb re-derived calls from the 5' RACE reads in MiXCR, one entry per CDR3 protein. The sample shows a few hundred distinct CDR3 sequences, over 12% of them seen only once. This sample's time point: blood at routine non-recurrence follow-up after resection. Sample: PBMCs, taken at follow-up. The receptors were sampled from a male donor with early-stage non-small cell lung cancer.

This clonotype is large. Little can be read into the size of this beta chain, an off-target read in a library designed for alpha chains. This rearrangement joins TRBV7-9 to TRBJ2-2; no definite D call. This CDR3 has 14 amino acids. In germline, CDR1 is SEHNR, CDR2 FQNEAQ (reference sequence). Trimming removed 4 bases from V and 4 bases from J, with 10 bases in between. CDR3 in amino acids: CASSSWVFTGELFF. DNA for the CDR3: TGTGCCAGCAGCTCGTGGGTGTTCACCGGGGAGCTGTTTTTT.

Notes on this clonotype: Within a library made for alpha chains, this beta chain is off target, and its count is uninformative. The V gene is TRBV18, the J gene TRBJ2-2; D gene uncertain. V was cut by 4 bases and J by 5 bases, with 8 bases left in between. The CDR3 extends over 13 amino acids. CDR1 KGHSH and CDR2 LQKENI come from the germline V gene. The chain's CDR3 is CASSQLGTGELFF. Written as DNA, the CDR3 is TGTGCCAGCTCACAACTCGGGACCGGGGAGCTGTTTTTT.

In its sample, this clonotype is large. For a library built for alpha chains, this beta chain is a stray read; little rests on its size. This chain links TRBV3-1 with TRBJ2-3; 7 bases agree with TRBD1. Germline loops: CDR1 LGHDT, CDR2 YNNKEL (reference sequence). The CDR3 is 17 amino acids. The J segment lost 6 bases and the V segment lost 3 bases, leaving 15 bases of the junction unmatched. Written as DNA, the CDR3 is TGTGCCAGCAGCCACTTAAGGGGGCTCAGGAGCGGTGATACGCAGTATTTT. Translated, it gives CASSHLRGLRSGDTQYF.

By frequency in the sample, this clonotype is large. This beta chain appears as a stray read in a library generated for alpha chains; its size is not informative. The CDR3: CSADGQANTGELFF. The CDR3 DNA is TGCAGCGCCGACGGCCAAGCGAACACCGGGGAGCTGTTTTTT. The chain employs TRBV29-1 and TRBJ2-2, with D hard to call. The CDR3 is 14 amino acids. Germline loops: CDR1 SQVTM, CDR2 ANQGSEA. V was shortened by 7 bases and J by 0 bases, with 12 bases between the two germline ends.

Concerning this clonotype itself: Found in a library prepared for alpha chains, this beta chain is an off-target read, and its abundance has little meaning. V and J are TRBV10-1 and TRBJ2-2, with 8 nucleotides matching TRBD2. There are 15 residues in the CDR3. V dropped 4 bases and J dropped 7; count of bases not matched to a gene: 8. The germline V gene has CDR1 WNHNN and CDR2 SYGVQD (reference sequence). The CDR3 bases are TGCGCCAGCAGTGCGAGCGGGAGCAAGGACGGGGAGCTGTTTTTT. Its translation: CASSASGSKDGELFF.

The sample holds a few counts of this clonotype. At one end, the junction sequence differs from germline, possibly due to a read error. Because the library targeted alpha chains, this beta chain is an off-target read whose size means little. The rearrangement uses TRBV7-7 and TRBJ2-5, with TRBD2 as a possible D gene (6 bases). CDR1 is SSHAT and CDR2 is FNYEAQ in the germline V gene (reference sequence). The CDR3 sequence is 14 residues long. DNA of the CDR3: TGTGCTAGCAGCCCCGGGGGACTGAAGGAGACCCAGTACTTC. Its translation is CASSPGGLKETQYF.

Sample share makes this clonotype large. This beta chain is off target for a library built for alpha chains, so its abundance means little. This chain joins TRBV18 and TRBJ2-4; 7 bases line up with TRBD2. V lost 3 bases and J lost 6; bases outside the gene matches: 2. This CDR3 has 13 amino acids. Germline V gene lookup returns CDR1 KGHSH and CDR2 LQKENI. The CDR3 is CASSPASGNIQYF. CDR3 nucleotide sequence: TGTGCCAGCTCACCCGCTAGCGGAAACATTCAGTACTTC.

Regarding this clonotype: For a library built for alpha chains, this beta chain is a stray read; little rests on its size. This sequence joins TRBV13 and TRBJ2-1; D gene ambiguous. The germline V gene has CDR1 PRHDT and CDR2 FYEKMQ (reference sequence). The CDR3 is made up of 13 amino acids. Trimming removed 7 bases from V and 7 bases from J, with 14 bases in between. Here the CDR3 reads CASTPQDKNEQFF. The CDR3 DNA sequence: TGTGCCAGCACCCCCCAAGATAAAAATGAGCAGTTCTTC.

This clonotype has just a few counts. This beta chain appears as a stray read in a library generated for alpha chains; its size is not informative. The chain links TRBV9 to TRBJ1-4; 9 bases are a match to TRBD1. CDR3 length equals 14 residues. V shed 4 bases and J 8 bases; nucleotides not matched to a gene: 6. The V gene's germline CDR1 is SGDLS and CDR2 YYNGEE. The CDR3 coding sequence is TGTGCCAGCAGCTCGGGGACAGGGTCCGAAAAACTGTTTTTT. Protein: CASSSGTGSEKLFF. The full variable domain, its missing parts supplied by reference TRBV9 and TRBJ1-4, is DSGVTQTPKHLITATGQRVTLRCSPRSGDLSVYWYQQSLDQGLQFLIQYYNGEERAKGNILERFSAQQFPDLHSELNLSSLELGDSALYFCASSSGTGSEKLFFGSGTQLSVL.

As to this clonotype: This beta chain is an off-target read within a library intended for alpha chains, so its frequency means little. The CDR3 coding sequence is TGCGCCAGCAGCCGGGACGGGTACAATGAGCAGTTCTTC. It encodes CASSRDGYNEQFF. This chain links TRBV5-1 with TRBJ2-1, with D possibly called TRBD1 or TRBD2 (5 bases each). Germline V gene lookup returns CDR1 SGHRS and CDR2 YFSETQ. Deletions cut 4 bases from V and 4 bases from J, with 9 bases between. The CDR3 contains 13 residues.

This clonotype was found a few times. This beta chain came through as a stray read in a library set up for alpha chains, and its size says little. V is TRBV5-1 and J is TRBJ2-5; D ambiguous. The V end was cut by 2 bases, the J end by 2 bases, with 4 bases between. The V gene's germline CDR1 is SGHRS and CDR2 YFSETQ. The CDR3 is 12 amino acids. The CDR3 loop is CASSLAQETQYF. CDR3 bases: TGCGCCAGCAGCTTAGCGCAAGAGACCCAGTACTTC.

This clonotype appeared a few times. For a library built for alpha chains, this beta chain is a stray read; little rests on its size. In DNA form, the CDR3 reads TGTGCCACCAGTGTCGGAGGGAGCAATCAGCCCCAGCATTTT. It is translated as CATSVGGSNQPQHF. The chain has TRBV24-1 and TRBJ1-5, with D unresolved. Germline CDR1 KGHDR, CDR2 SFDVKD. V was cut by 5 bases and J by 1 base, with 8 bases left in between. The CDR3 has 14 amino acids.

Turning to this clonotype: The size of this beta chain means little, since it is a stray read in a library made for alpha chains. The V and J genes are TRBV9 and TRBJ2-5; D may match TRBD1 or TRBD2 (5 bases each). Germline CDR1 and CDR2: SGDLS and YYNGEE. V lost 0 bases and J lost 4, with 7 bases in between. The CDR3 is 13 amino acids. CDR3 bases: TGTGCCAGCAGCGTAGAGGGACGAGAGACCCAGTACTTC. Translation: CASSVEGRETQYF. Variable domain in full (rest from reference TRBV9 and TRBJ2-5): DSGVTQTPKHLITATGQRVTLRCSPRSGDLSVYWYQQSLDQGLQFLIQYYNGEERAKGNILERFSAQQFPDLHSELNLSSLELGDSALYFCASSVEGRETQYFGPGTRLLVL.

This clonotype is large by share. The size of this beta chain means little, since it is a stray read in a library made for alpha chains. The chain recombines TRBV9 with TRBJ2-2; 7 bases align to TRBD2. The CDR3 extends over 17 amino acids. The V segment lost 2 bases and the J segment 1 base; nucleotides outside the gene matches: 8. Germline CDR1 is SGDLS and CDR2 is YYNGEE. CDR3 nucleotides: TGTGCCAGCAGCGTTCAGCGGGGCCAAGGGAACACCGGGGAGCTGTTTTTT. This codes for CASSVQRGQGNTGELFF.

This clonotype was observed a handful of times. The library was prepared for alpha chains; this beta chain is a stray read, so its frequency means little. The J gene is TRBJ1-1, the V gene TRBV28, with D possibly matching TRBD1 (5 bases). The CDR3 runs 13 residues. V lost 5 bases, J lost 0 bases, and 7 bases lay in between. Germline CDR1 and CDR2: MDHEN and SYDVKM. The CDR3 spells CASSGQMNTEAFF. The DNA of the CDR3 is TGTGCCAGCAGTGGACAAATGAACACTGAAGCTTTCTTT. The variable domain in full, with the rest retrieved from reference TRBV28 and TRBJ1-1, is DVKVTQSSRYLVKRTGEKVFLECVQDMDHENMFWYRQDPGLGLRLIYFSYDVKMKEKGDIPEGYSVSREKKERFSLILESASTNQTSMYLCASSGQMNTEAFFGQGTRLTVV.

This clonotype ranks as large. The library was built for alpha chains, so this beta chain is an off-target read and its size means little. V is TRBV5-1 and J is TRBJ1-1, with D possibly TRBD1 on 5 matching bases. CDR1 is SGHRS and CDR2 is YFSETQ in the germline V gene. V lost 1 base and J 6 bases, leaving 13 bases between the germline ends. CDR3 size: 14 residues. The CDR3 DNA reads as TGCGCCAGCAGCTTGACAGGTCTTTCCTCTGAAGCTTTCTTT. Amino acid sequence: CASSLTGLSSEAFF.

This clonotype was counted between two and nine times. A library made for alpha chains picked up this beta chain off target, so its size means little. V gene TRBV4-3 combines with J gene TRBJ1-4; D uncertain. The CDR3 length is 18 residues. Per germline, CDR1 LGHNA and CDR2 YSLEER. V gave up 0 bases and J gave up 0 bases, with 14 bases separating them. CDR3 sequence reads: CASSQDYPVFATNEKLFF. CDR3 bases: TGCGCCAGCAGCCAAGATTATCCGGTTTTTGCAACTAATGAAAAACTGTTTTTT.

This clonotype appeared a few times. Being off target in a library aimed at alpha chains, this beta chain has a size of little meaning. The V call is TRBV7-9, the J call TRBJ1-1, with 10 bases lining up with TRBD1. After removal of 5 bases from V and 5 bases from J, the junction contained 5 bases not matched to a gene. The germline V gene encodes CDR1 SEHNR and CDR2 FQNEAQ (reference sequence). CDR3 length equals 14 residues. CDR3 protein: CASSTPGQGTEAFF. As DNA, the CDR3 is TGTGCCAGCAGCACACCGGGACAGGGGACTGAAGCTTTCTTT.

By frequency in the sample, this clonotype is medium-sized. This beta chain lies outside the target of a library built for alpha chains; its clone size means little. The J gene is TRBJ1-4, the V gene TRBV28; D is unclear. Germline lookup yields CDR1 MDHEN and CDR2 SYDVKM. V lost 8 bases to trimming and J lost 2 bases, with 12 bases between them. This CDR3 is built from 14 residues. Written as DNA, the CDR3 is TGTGCCAGCCAAACAACAAGGACTAATGAAAAACTGTTTTTT. As protein: CASQTTRTNEKLFF. Combining the CDR3 with reference TRBV28 and TRBJ1-4 gives the whole variable domain DVKVTQSSRYLVKRTGEKVFLECVQDMDHENMFWYRQDPGLGLRLIYFSYDVKMKEKGDIPEGYSVSREKKERFSLILESASTNQTSMYLCASQTTRTNEKLFFGSGTQLSVL.

By its share, this clonotype is medium-sized. Since it is a stray read in a library aimed at alpha chains, this beta chain has a size that is not meaningful. V and J are TRBV29-1 and TRBJ2-7; TRBD1 agrees at 8 bases. This CDR3 contains 14 residues. Losses at the gene ends were 5 bases for V and 4 bases for J; bases not matched to a gene: 10. CDR1 and CDR2 from the germline V gene are SQVTM and ANQGSEA. The CDR3 region has the DNA TGCAGCGTTTCCTCGATGGACAGGGATTACGAGCAGTACTTC. Protein: CSVSSMDRDYEQYF.

Sample share makes this clonotype large. Little can be read into the size of this beta chain, an off-target read in a library designed for alpha chains. The chain has TRBV19 and TRBJ1-1; D is unclear. The CDR3 runs 15 residues. Germline V CDR1 and CDR2: LNHDA, SQIVND (reference sequence). V lost 5 bases and J lost 0, with 13 bases in between. The CDR3 coding sequence is TGTGCCAGTAGTGGTCGGTGGGATCTGAACACTGAAGCTTTCTTT. As protein: CASSGRWDLNTEAFF.

With regard to this clonotype: This beta chain turned up in a library designed for alpha chains; as an off-target read, its abundance says little. The chain couples TRBV5-1 to TRBJ2-3; possible D gene TRBD1, 6 bases. Germline V gives CDR1 SGHRS, CDR2 YFSETQ. The CDR3 is made up of 14 amino acids. V gave up 5 bases and J gave up 7 bases, with 17 bases separating them. CDR3 protein: CASSQGTLRNTQYF. CDR3 nucleotides: TGCGCCAGCAGTCAGGGGACCCTGCGTAATACGCAGTATTTT.

This clonotype has only a few counts. This beta chain is off target for a library built for alpha chains, so its abundance means little. The J gene is TRBJ1-2, the V gene TRBV29-1; no firm D call. CDR3 length: 12 amino acids. Germline loops: CDR1 SQVTM, CDR2 ANQGSEA. Trimming left V 6 bases short and J 2 bases short, with 10 bases between. The CDR3 is CSVSEYNYGYTF. CDR3 DNA sequence: TGCAGCGTGTCCGAGTACAACTATGGCTACACCTTC.

By share, this clonotype counts as large. As an off-target read in a library built for alpha chains, this beta chain has a frequency of little significance. The chain recombines TRBV7-8 with TRBJ2-1, with 7 bases identical to TRBD2. Germline V gene data show CDR1 as SGHVS and CDR2 as FQNEAQ. V shed 5 bases, J shed 6 bases, and the junction held 7 bases outside the gene matches. The CDR3 totals 14 residues. The CDR3 is CASSHGTTGNEQFF. The CDR3 coding sequence is TGTGCCAGCAGCCACGGGACTACGGGCAATGAGCAGTTCTTC.

This clonotype is judged large. As an off-target read in a library built for alpha chains, this beta chain has a frequency of little significance. The rearrangement uses TRBV2 and TRBJ2-2; D call uncertain. V lost 8 bases to trimming and J lost 7 bases, with 5 bases between them. The germline CDR1 and CDR2 sequences are SNHLY and FYNNEI. The CDR3 covers 10 residues. CDR3 in DNA: TGTGCCAGCGGGCACGGGGAGCTGTTTTTT. Residues: CASGHGELFF.

By frequency in the sample, this clonotype is medium-sized. Since the library was made to target alpha chains, this beta chain is a stray read and its abundance is not meaningful. The gene calls are TRBV19 and TRBJ2-2; 11 nucleotides line up with TRBD1. The CDR3 is made up of 16 amino acids. V shed 6 bases and J 5 bases; nucleotides not matched to a gene: 8. CDR1 and CDR2 from the germline V gene are LNHDA and SQIVND (reference sequence). Here the CDR3 DNA reads TGTGCCAGTAGGTACGGACAGGGGGCTCAGACCGGGGAGCTGTTTTTT. It encodes CASRYGQGAQTGELFF.

A word on this clonotype: This beta chain came through as a stray read in a library set up for alpha chains, and its size says little. The J gene is TRBJ1-1, the V gene TRBV20-1, with TRBD1 matching over 8 bases. This CDR3 spans 14 amino acids. V was clipped by 1 base and J by 7 bases; unmatched bases: 8. Germline V gene data show CDR1 as DFQATT and CDR2 as SNEGSKA (reference sequence). CDR3 coding DNA: TGCAGTGCTAGAGGTGACAGGGGAATGGATGAAGCTTTCTTT. Its translation: CSARGDRGMDEAFF.

By proportion, this clonotype is large. A library made for alpha chains picked up this beta chain off target, so its size means little. CDR3 sequence: CASGLNTGELFF. CDR3 in DNA: TGTGCTAGTGGATTAAACACCGGGGAGCTGTTTTTT. This chain links TRBV12-5 with TRBJ2-2; D is ambiguous. The CDR3 has 12 amino acids. Germline CDR1 and CDR2: LGHNT and FRNRAP. V shed 6 bases and J shed 2 bases, with 4 bases lying between them. Complete variable domain (other parts from reference TRBV12-5 and TRBJ2-2): DARVTQTPRHKVTEMGQEVTMRCQPILGHNTVFWYRQTMMQGLELLAYFRNRAPLDDSGMPKDRFSAEMPDATLATLKIQPSEPRDSAVYFCASGLNTGELFFGEGSRLTVL.

There are a few counts of this clonotype. For a library built for alpha chains, this beta chain is a stray read; little rests on its size. The chain links TRBV5-1 to TRBJ1-4; 11 bases agree with TRBD1. After removal of 7 bases from V and 7 bases from J, the junction contained 12 bases not matched to a gene. This CDR3 is 16 amino acids long. Germline CDR1 SGHRS, CDR2 YFSETQ. In nucleotides, the CDR3 is TGCGCCAGCCAGAGGGGACAGGGGGAAATTGGTGAAAAACTGTTTTTT. Residues: CASQRGQGEIGEKLFF.

Sample share makes this clonotype medium-sized (0.01 to 0.1%). As an off-target read in a library built for alpha chains, this beta chain has a frequency of little significance. The chain couples TRBV7-9 to TRBJ1-2; D is ambiguous. V was pared by 0 bases and J by 4 bases, with 9 bases between. CDR1 SEHNR and CDR2 FQNEAQ come from the germline V gene (reference sequence). This CDR3 contains 14 residues. In DNA form, the CDR3 reads TGTGCCAGCAGCTTAGCTGGGAATCTCTATGGCTACACCTTC. This encodes CASSLAGNLYGYTF.